These 32 T cell receptor beta chains were sequenced from one sample in a study of T cells in localized non-small cell lung cancer. Libraries were prepared by immunoSEQ multiplex PCR; TCRdb keeps only in-frame clonotypes and omits some of them. The sample lists approximately 100,000 clones; approximately 91% were seen once. The sequencing used PBMCs, collected before any cancer treatment. The receptors come from a woman aged 35 to 70 with stage II squamous cell lung carcinoma.

The V and J genes are TRBV4-1 and TRBJ1-5; TRBD1 might be the D (6 bases). Germline V lookup: CDR1 MGHRA, CDR2 YSYEKL. Between the trimmed V and J ends, which lost 3 bases and 2 bases, there was a span of 11 bases. The length of the CDR3 is 15 residues. CDR3 DNA sequence: TGCGCCAGCAGCCAGGTACAGGGAGGCAATCAGCCCCAGCATTTT. It yields the protein CASSQVQGGNQPQHF.

V gene TRBV7-6 combines with J gene TRBJ2-2; the D is unclear. This CDR3 contains 14 residues. Between the trimmed V and J ends, which lost 2 bases and 1 base, there was a span of 5 bases. Germline CDR1 SGHVS, CDR2 FNYEAQ. CDR3: CASSLIQNTGELFF. In DNA form, the CDR3 reads TGTGCCAGCAGCTTAATACAGAACACCGGGGAGCTGTTTTTT.

The chain recombines TRBV18 with TRBJ2-3, with D unresolved. The germline V gene has CDR1 KGHSH and CDR2 LQKENI. V was pared by 1 base and J by 6 bases, with 14 bases between. The CDR3 loop spans 15 amino acids. The CDR3 nucleotides read TGTGCCAGCTCACCACAAGGTACCCACACGGATACGCAGTATTTT. Protein sequence: CASSPQGTHTDTQYF.

This chain uses TRBV27 with TRBJ1-1, with a weak D call TRBD1 (5 bases). The CDR3 contains 17 residues. Germline lookup yields CDR1 MNHEY and CDR2 SMNVEV (reference sequence). V shed 5 bases and J shed 2 bases, with 21 bases lying between them. The CDR3 region is CASSRYAVLGDNTEAFF. DNA of the CDR3: TGTGCCAGCAGTCGATACGCAGTCCTTGGGGACAACACTGAAGCTTTCTTT.

CDR3 nucleotides: TGTGCCAGTAGTATAGGACAGGGAACTAACTATGGCTACACCTTC. Its protein product is CASSIGQGTNYGYTF. V usage is TRBV19 and J usage is TRBJ1-2; 7 nucleotides align to TRBD1. This CDR3 is 15 amino acids long. The germline CDR1 and CDR2 sequences are LNHDA and SQIVND (reference sequence). The V gene end was trimmed by 1 base and the J gene end by 0 bases; junction bases not matched to a gene: 2.

The chain combines TRBV6-1 with TRBJ2-2; 7 nucleotides line up with TRBD2. CDR1 MNHNS and CDR2 SASEGT come from the germline V gene. The CDR3 sequence is 14 residues long. V lost 10 bases, J lost 0 bases, and 5 bases stayed unmatched. The CDR3 nucleotides read TGTGCCACCCGGAGCGGGGCGAACACCGGGGAGCTGTTTTTT. Its translation is CATRSGANTGELFF.

This clone has just one count. The chain couples TRBV10-1 to TRBJ1-2, with TRBD1 as a possible D gene (6 bases). CDR3 size: 12 residues. Germline-derived CDR1 and CDR2 are WNHNN and SYGVQD (reference sequence). V shed 5 bases and J shed 8 bases, with 12 bases lying between them. The CDR3 nucleotides are TGCGCCAGCAGTCGGGACAACCGGGGCTACACCTTC. It translates to CASSRDNRGYTF.

The chain combines TRBV7-9 with TRBJ2-2; tentatively, D is TRBD1 (6 bases). CDR1 and CDR2 (germline): SEHNR, FQNEAQ (reference sequence). This CDR3 is built from 17 residues. Trimming stripped 0 bases from V and 0 bases from J, with 11 bases between. In DNA form, the CDR3 reads TGTGCCAGCAGCTTAGCACCAACAGGGACGAACACCGGGGAGCTGTTTTTT. It yields the protein CASSLAPTGTNTGELFF.

The V and J genes are TRBV7-8 and TRBJ1-2; D is unclear. This CDR3 region has 13 residues. CDR1 and CDR2 (germline): SGHVS, FQNEAQ. V dropped 2 bases and J dropped 2 bases, with 6 bases sitting between them. This CDR3 is CASSLLENYGYTF. The CDR3 DNA sequence: TGTGCCAGCAGCTTACTCGAGAACTATGGCTACACCTTC. The whole variable domain, remainder taken from reference TRBV7-8 and TRBJ1-2, is GAGVSQSPRYKVAKRGQDVALRCDPISGHVSLFWYQQALGQGPEFLTYFQNEAQLDKSGLPSDRFFAERPEGSVSTLKIQRTQQEDSAVYLCASSLLENYGYTFGSGTRLTVV.

The chain carries TRBV2 and TRBJ2-1; 12 bases map to TRBD2. Germline V gives CDR1 SNHLY, CDR2 FYNNEI. The CDR3 is made up of 20 amino acids. The ends lost 6 bases at V and 5 bases at J; junction bases unmatched: 20. As DNA, the CDR3 is TGTGCCAGCAGACCCCGGACTAGCGGGGAAATAGCAAACCACCACAATGAGCAGTTCTTC. Protein sequence: CASRPRTSGEIANHHNEQFF.

The chain is built from TRBV2 and TRBJ1-1; D not resolved. In germline, CDR1 is SNHLY, CDR2 FYNNEI. Trimming took 6 bases from V and 0 from J, leaving 8 bases between them. This CDR3 has 13 residues. The CDR3 region has the DNA TGTGCCAGCAGGCGGAGCTTGAACACTGAAGCTTTCTTT. It translates to CASRRSLNTEAFF.

There are a few counts of this clone. This chain joins TRBV11-3 and TRBJ2-1, with a possible D match to TRBD2 (7 bases). The germline V and J ends were trimmed by 7 bases and 7 bases, with 14 bases remaining between them. Germline V gene sequence: CDR1 SGHNT, CDR2 YENEEA. This CDR3 has 13 amino acids. The DNA for the CDR3 is TGTGCCAGCAAAGGAGGGGGGGCTAATGAGCAGTTCTTC. It yields the protein CASKGGGANEQFF.

This clone was seen only a few times. The gene calls are TRBV10-2 and TRBJ2-2; the D gene is possibly TRBD2 (5 bases). Germline loops: CDR1 WSHSY, CDR2 SAAADI. Trimming shortened V by 8 bases and J by 0 bases, and 16 bases separated the two germline ends. This CDR3 region has 16 residues. The CDR3 sequence: CASREGRGSNTGELFF. For the CDR3, the DNA is TGCGCCAGCCGGGAAGGGCGCGGATCGAACACCGGGGAGCTGTTTTTT.

This chain connects TRBV5-1 to TRBJ2-2; the match to TRBD2 covers 8 bases. This CDR3 region has 17 residues. From germline, CDR1 is SGHRS and CDR2 YFSETQ. V lost 2 bases and J lost 8; bases outside the gene matches: 14. Here the CDR3 reads CASSFQVLAEPFGELFF. The DNA of the CDR3 is TGCGCCAGCAGCTTCCAGGTACTAGCGGAGCCTTTTGGGGAGCTGTTTTTT. Full variable domain (missing parts from reference TRBV5-1 and TRBJ2-2): KAGVTQTPRYLIKTRGQQVTLSCSPISGHRSVSWYQQTPGQGLQFLFEYFSETQRNKGNFPGRFSGRQFSNSRSEMNVSTLELGDSALYLCASSFQVLAEPFGELFFGEGSRLTVL.

The CDR3 DNA reads as TGTGCCAGCAGTGTGGGCACTGAAGCTTTCTTT. It encodes CASSVGTEAFF. V is TRBV2 and J is TRBJ1-1; D not resolved. The CDR3 length is 11 residues. Per the germline V gene, CDR1 is SNHLY and CDR2 is FYNNEI. V lost 4 bases to trimming and J lost 4 bases, with 4 bases between them.

The genes are TRBV27 and TRBJ2-5, with D perhaps matching TRBD2 (5 bases). The DNA end lines up better with TRBJ2-7; the J call may be wrong. This CDR3 contains 15 residues. Germline V gene data show CDR1 as MNHEY and CDR2 as SMNVEV (reference sequence). The DNA of the CDR3 is TGTGCCAGCAGTTCTAACCCTATCCCCGGGGACGAGCAGTACTTC. Its protein is CASSSNPIPGDEQYF.

The rearrangement joins TRBV10-1 to TRBJ2-1, with TRBD2 as a possible D gene (6 bases). This CDR3 is built from 14 residues. Per germline, CDR1 WNHNN and CDR2 SYGVQD (reference sequence). The V gene lost 6 bases and the J gene lost 1 base, with 10 bases spanning the gap. CDR3 protein: CASRAGTSYNEQFF. The CDR3 DNA is TGCGCCAGCAGAGCCGGGACTTCCTACAATGAGCAGTTCTTC.

V usage is TRBV7-8 and J usage is TRBJ2-5; D may be TRBD1 or TRBD2 (5 bases each). The CDR3 contains 15 residues. V was cut by 1 base and J by 5 bases, with 14 bases left in between. CDR1 SGHVS and CDR2 FQNEAQ come from the germline V gene. CDR3 in amino acids: CASSLEAGRRETQYF. The DNA for the CDR3 is TGTGCCAGCAGCTTAGAGGCAGGGAGAAGGGAGACCCAGTACTTC.

This clone was recorded only once. This chain joins TRBV10-3 and TRBJ2-3; 11 positions agree with TRBD2. Germline V gene data show CDR1 as ENHRY and CDR2 as SYGVKD. The CDR3 runs 17 residues. V shed 3 bases and J 0 bases; nucleotides not matched to a gene: 5. CDR3 sequence reads: CAISETSGGASTDTQYF. The DNA for the CDR3 is TGTGCCATCAGTGAAACTAGCGGGGGTGCTAGCACAGATACGCAGTATTTT.

The CDR3 DNA reads as TGTGCCAGCAGTCATTCCCCCGGTCTCACTGAAGCTTTCTTT. This translates into CASSHSPGLTEAFF. This sequence joins TRBV28 and TRBJ1-1; D remains ambiguous. CDR1 is MDHEN, CDR2 SYDVKM, per germline. Trimming took off 5 bases at V and 4 bases at J, with 14 bases between the two ends. The CDR3 length is 14 residues.

The chain links TRBV5-6 to TRBJ2-1; TRBD1 matches at 10 bases. V dropped 4 bases and J dropped 6; count of bases not matched to a gene: 4. The V gene's germline CDR1 is SGHDT and CDR2 YYEEEE. The CDR3 covers 14 residues. CDR3 region: CASSRDRGFNEQFF. Written as DNA, the CDR3 is TGTGCCAGCAGCCGGGACAGGGGATTCAATGAGCAGTTCTTC.

This chain links TRBV11-2 with TRBJ1-3; D is uncertain. This CDR3 spans 17 amino acids. V was cut by 2 bases and J by 2 bases, with 16 bases left in between. In germline, CDR1 is SGHAT, CDR2 FQNNGV. The chain's CDR3 is CASSLLGRGRPGNTIYF. For the CDR3, the DNA is TGTGCCAGCAGCTTACTAGGCCGGGGAAGGCCTGGAAACACCATATATTTT.

The gene calls are TRBV2 and TRBJ2-5; D is possibly TRBD1 or TRBD2 (5 bases each). The CDR3 has 14 amino acids. Germline V CDR1 and CDR2: SNHLY, FYNNEI. The V gene lost 3 bases and the J gene lost 0 bases, with 8 bases spanning the gap. The CDR3 here is CASSDGTYQETQYF. As DNA, the CDR3 is TGTGCCAGCAGTGACGGGACGTACCAAGAGACCCAGTACTTC. Filled out from reference TRBV2 and TRBJ2-5, the complete variable domain reads EPEVTQTPSHQVTQMGQEVILRCVPISNHLYFYWYRQILGQKVEFLVSFYNNEISEKSEIFDDQFSVERPDGSNFTLKIRSTKLEDSAMYFCASSDGTYQETQYFGPGTRLLVL.

Regarding this clone: One end of the junction fails to match germline, which may point to a read error. The chain joins TRBV11-2 to TRBJ2-7; 7 bases are shared with TRBD1. This CDR3 spans 18 amino acids. Germline V lookup: CDR1 SGHAT, CDR2 FQNNGV. Here the CDR3 reads CASSIDTWSMTGSYEQYF. CDR3 coding DNA: TGTGCCAGCAGCATAGATACCTGGTCCATGACAGGGTCCTACGAGCAGTACTTC. Using reference TRBV11-2 and TRBJ2-7 for the parts outside the CDR3, the full variable domain is EAGVAQSPRYKIIEKRQSVAFWCNPISGHATLYWYQQILGQGPKLLIQFQNNGVVDDSQLPKDRFSAERLKGVDSTLKIQPAKLEDSAVYLCASSIDTWSMTGSYEQYFGPGTRLTVT.

The V and J genes are TRBV19 and TRBJ2-2; no clear D gene. The CDR3 runs 13 residues. CDR1 and CDR2 (germline): LNHDA, SQIVND (reference sequence). V lost 7 bases, J lost 0 bases, and 6 bases lay in between. As DNA, the CDR3 is TGTGCCAGTATGGCCTCGAACACCGGGGAGCTGTTTTTT. Residues: CASMASNTGELFF.

The CDR3 spells CASSRLAGELFF. The CDR3 region has the DNA TGTGCCAGCAGTCGCCTGGCCGGGGAGCTGTTTTTT. The chain links TRBV6-6 to TRBJ2-2, with no clear D. Trimming shortened V by 5 bases and J by 6 bases, and 7 bases separated the two germline ends. Germline V CDR1 and CDR2: MNHNY, SVGAGI (reference sequence). There are 12 residues in the CDR3.

This clone showed up just once. V is TRBV6-1 and J is TRBJ1-6; D remains ambiguous. CDR3 length equals 15 residues. Per the germline V gene, CDR1 is MNHNS and CDR2 is SASEGT. Trimming pared 1 base from V and 8 bases from J, leaving 12 bases between. The CDR3 reads CASSEVVLLYSPLHF. Here the CDR3 DNA reads TGTGCCAGCAGTGAAGTGGTCCTTCTCTATTCACCCCTCCACTTT.

This sequence joins TRBV27 and TRBJ1-5; perhaps TRBD1 as D (6 bases). Between the trimmed V and J ends, which lost 4 bases and 7 bases, there was a span of 17 bases. Germline V CDR1 and CDR2: MNHEY, SMNVEV (reference sequence). CDR3 size: 15 residues. The CDR3 here is CASSSLGGVRQPQHF. DNA for the CDR3: TGTGCCAGCAGTTCCCTAGGGGGAGTTAGGCAGCCCCAGCATTTT.

This clone was seen a few times. The chain combines TRBV6-1 with TRBJ2-1; TRBD1 is a possible D gene (5 bases). This CDR3 comprises 12 residues. Germline-derived CDR1 and CDR2 are MNHNS and SASEGT. V gave up 4 bases and J gave up 10 bases, with 11 bases separating them. The DNA of the CDR3 is TGTGCCAGCAGTGTTAGGGGCCAGGAGCAGTTCTTC. As protein: CASSVRGQEQFF.

The chain combines TRBV28 with TRBJ2-7; 7 nucleotides agree with TRBD2. The CDR3 loop spans 16 amino acids. Germline V gene data show CDR1 as MDHEN and CDR2 as SYDVKM. J was trimmed by 2 bases and V by 5 bases; bases with no gene match: 12. The chain's CDR3 is CASSPMWLAATYEQYF. As DNA, the CDR3 is TGTGCCAGCAGTCCGATGTGGCTAGCGGCGACCTACGAGCAGTACTTC.

The V gene is TRBV5-1, the J gene TRBJ2-6; D is ambiguous. Germline V CDR1 and CDR2: SGHRS, YFSETQ. This CDR3 is built from 13 residues. The V gene lost 5 bases and the J gene lost 3 bases, with 6 bases spanning the gap. The CDR3 loop reads CASSFGGANVLTF. Here the CDR3 DNA reads TGCGCCAGCAGTTTTGGTGGGGCCAACGTCCTGACTTTC.

The chain joins TRBV6-6 to TRBJ2-1; D unclear. The CDR3 runs 11 residues. Germline CDR1 and CDR2: MNHNY and SVGAGI (reference sequence). Trimming cost V 2 bases and J 10 bases, with 6 bases left between them. The CDR3 is CASSYMAEQFF. The DNA of the CDR3 is TGTGCCAGCAGTTACATGGCAGAGCAGTTCTTC.